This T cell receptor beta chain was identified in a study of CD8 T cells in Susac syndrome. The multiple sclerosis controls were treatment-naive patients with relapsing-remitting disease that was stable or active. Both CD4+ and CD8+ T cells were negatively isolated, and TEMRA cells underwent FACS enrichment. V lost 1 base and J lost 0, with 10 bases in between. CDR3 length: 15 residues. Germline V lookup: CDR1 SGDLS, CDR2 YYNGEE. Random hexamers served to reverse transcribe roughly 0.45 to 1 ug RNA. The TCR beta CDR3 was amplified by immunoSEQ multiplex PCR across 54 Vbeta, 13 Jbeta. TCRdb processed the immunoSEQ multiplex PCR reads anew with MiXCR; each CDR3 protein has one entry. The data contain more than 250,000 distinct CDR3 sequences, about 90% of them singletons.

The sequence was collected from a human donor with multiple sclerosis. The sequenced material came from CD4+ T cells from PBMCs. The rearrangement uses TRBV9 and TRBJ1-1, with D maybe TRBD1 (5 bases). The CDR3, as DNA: TGTGCCAGCAGCGTACAGGGTAGGGTGAACACTGAAGCTTTCTTT. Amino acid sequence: CASSVQGRVNTEAFF.